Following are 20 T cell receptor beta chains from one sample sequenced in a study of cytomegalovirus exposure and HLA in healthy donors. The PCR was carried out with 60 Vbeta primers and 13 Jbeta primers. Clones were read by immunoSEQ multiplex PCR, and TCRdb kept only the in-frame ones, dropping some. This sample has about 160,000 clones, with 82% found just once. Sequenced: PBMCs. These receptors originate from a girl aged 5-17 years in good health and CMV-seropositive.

The CDR3 DNA is TGTGCCACCAGCAGAGGTTACGTCAGTCCCTACGAGCAGTACTTC. Residues: CATSRGYVSPYEQYF. This sequence joins TRBV15 and TRBJ2-7; D remains unclear. Trimming removed 1 base from V and 2 bases from J, with 12 bases in between. Germline loops: CDR1 LNHNV, CDR2 YYDKDF (reference sequence). The length of the CDR3 is 15 residues.

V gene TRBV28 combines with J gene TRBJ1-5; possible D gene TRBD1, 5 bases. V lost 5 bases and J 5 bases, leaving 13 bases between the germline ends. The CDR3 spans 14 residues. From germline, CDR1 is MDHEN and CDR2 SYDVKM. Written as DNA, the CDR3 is TGTGCCAGCAGTCCTACACGGGGGGATCAGCCCCAGCATTTT. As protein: CASSPTRGDQPQHF.

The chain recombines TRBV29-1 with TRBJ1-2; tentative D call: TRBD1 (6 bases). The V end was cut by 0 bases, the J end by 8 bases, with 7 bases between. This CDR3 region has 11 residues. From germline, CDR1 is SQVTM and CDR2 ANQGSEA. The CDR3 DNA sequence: TGCAGCGTTGAAGAGGGGACAGGCTACACCTTC. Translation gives CSVEEGTGYTF.

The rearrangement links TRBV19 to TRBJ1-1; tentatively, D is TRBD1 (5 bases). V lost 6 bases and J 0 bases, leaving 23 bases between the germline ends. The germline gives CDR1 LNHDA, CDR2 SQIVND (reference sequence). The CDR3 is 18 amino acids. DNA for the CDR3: TGTGCCAGTAGCAACTTAGGCGGGGCAGGGACGATGAACACTGAAGCTTTCTTT. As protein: CASSNLGGAGTMNTEAFF.

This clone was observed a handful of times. CDR3 region: CAWSVPPEGTIRPYEQYF. The CDR3 DNA sequence: TGTGCCTGGAGTGTCCCCCCAGAGGGGACTATACGTCCCTACGAGCAGTACTTC. The chain has TRBV30 and TRBJ2-7; TRBD2 aligns across 7 bases. V shed 0 bases and J 2 bases; nucleotides not matched to a gene: 16. This CDR3 has 18 residues. Germline V gene data show CDR1 as GTSNPN and CDR2 as SVGIG (reference sequence).

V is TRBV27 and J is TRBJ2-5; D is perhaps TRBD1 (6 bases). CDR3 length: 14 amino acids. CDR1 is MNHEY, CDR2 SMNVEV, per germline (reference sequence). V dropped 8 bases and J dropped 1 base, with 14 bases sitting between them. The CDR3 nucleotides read TGTGCCAGCTTTACCACGGACAGCCAAGAGACCCAGTACTTC. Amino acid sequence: CASFTTDSQETQYF.

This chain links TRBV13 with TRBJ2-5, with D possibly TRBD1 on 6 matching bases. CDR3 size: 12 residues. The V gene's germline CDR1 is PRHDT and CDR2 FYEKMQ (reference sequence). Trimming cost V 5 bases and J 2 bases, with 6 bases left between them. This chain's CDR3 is CASSTGQETQYF. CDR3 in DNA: TGTGCCAGCAGCACAGGGCAAGAGACCCAGTACTTC.

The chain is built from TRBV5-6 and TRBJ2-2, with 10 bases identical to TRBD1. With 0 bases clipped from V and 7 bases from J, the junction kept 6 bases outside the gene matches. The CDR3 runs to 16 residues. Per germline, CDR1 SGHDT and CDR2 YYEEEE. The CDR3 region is CASSLAGTGVHGELFF. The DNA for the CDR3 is TGTGCCAGCAGCTTGGCCGGGACAGGGGTCCACGGGGAGCTGTTTTTT.

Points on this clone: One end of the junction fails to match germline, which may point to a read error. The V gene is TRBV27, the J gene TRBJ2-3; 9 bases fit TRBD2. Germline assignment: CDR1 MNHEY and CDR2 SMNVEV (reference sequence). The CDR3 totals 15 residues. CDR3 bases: TGTGCCAGCAGTGCCCCCGGGACTAGCACCGATACGCAGTATTTT. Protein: CASSAPGTSTDTQYF.

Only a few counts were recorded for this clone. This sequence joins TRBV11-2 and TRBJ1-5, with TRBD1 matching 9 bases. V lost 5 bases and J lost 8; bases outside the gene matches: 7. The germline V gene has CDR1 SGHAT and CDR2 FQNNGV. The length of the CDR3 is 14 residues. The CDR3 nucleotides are TGTGCCAGCAGCCTCACAGGGGGCAACGAGCCCCAGCATTTT. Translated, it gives CASSLTGGNEPQHF.

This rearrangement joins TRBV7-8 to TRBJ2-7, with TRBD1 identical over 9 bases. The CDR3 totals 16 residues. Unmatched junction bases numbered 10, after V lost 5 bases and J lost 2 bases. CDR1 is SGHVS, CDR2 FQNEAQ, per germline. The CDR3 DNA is TGTGCCAGCAGCAAGTTACAGGGGGCGCTTGCCTACGAGCAGTACTTC. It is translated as CASSKLQGALAYEQYF.

CDR3 sequence reads: CAWRAGPGNTIYF. CDR3 DNA sequence: TGTGCCTGGAGAGCAGGTCCTGGAAACACCATATATTTT. The V gene is TRBV30, the J gene TRBJ1-3; D call uncertain. This CDR3 contains 13 residues. Germline lookup yields CDR1 GTSNPN and CDR2 SVGIG (reference sequence). V lost 3 bases and J 2 bases, leaving 8 bases between the germline ends.

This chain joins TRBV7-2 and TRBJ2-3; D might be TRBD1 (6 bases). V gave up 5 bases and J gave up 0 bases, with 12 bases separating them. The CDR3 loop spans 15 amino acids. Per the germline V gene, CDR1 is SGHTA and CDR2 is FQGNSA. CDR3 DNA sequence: TGTGCCAGCAGCATCAGGGGCACTAGCACAGATACGCAGTATTTT. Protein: CASSIRGTSTDTQYF.

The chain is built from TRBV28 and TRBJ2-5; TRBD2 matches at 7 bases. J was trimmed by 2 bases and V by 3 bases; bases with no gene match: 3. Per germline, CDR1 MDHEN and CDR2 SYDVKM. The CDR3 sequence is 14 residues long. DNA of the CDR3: TGTGCCAGCAGTTTGGGAGGGGTTCAAGAGACCCAGTACTTC. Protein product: CASSLGGVQETQYF.

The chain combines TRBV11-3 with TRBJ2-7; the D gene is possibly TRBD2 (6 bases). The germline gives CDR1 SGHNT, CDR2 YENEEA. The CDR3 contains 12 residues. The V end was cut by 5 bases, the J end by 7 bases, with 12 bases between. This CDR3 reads CASSPGEGEQYF. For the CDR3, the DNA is TGTGCCAGCAGCCCGGGGGAAGGGGAGCAGTACTTC.

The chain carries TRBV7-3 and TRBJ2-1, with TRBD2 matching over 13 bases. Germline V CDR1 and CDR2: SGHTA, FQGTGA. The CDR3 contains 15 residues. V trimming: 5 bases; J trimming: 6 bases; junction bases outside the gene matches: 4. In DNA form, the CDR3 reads TGTGCCAGCAGCGCCCGGACTAGCGGGAGCAATGAGCAGTTCTTC. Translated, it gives CASSARTSGSNEQFF.

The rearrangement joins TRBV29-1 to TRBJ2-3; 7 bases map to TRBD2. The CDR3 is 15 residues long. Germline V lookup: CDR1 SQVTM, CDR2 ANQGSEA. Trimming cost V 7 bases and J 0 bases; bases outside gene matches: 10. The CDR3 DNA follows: TGCAGCGGTGGGGCAGTGGGGGGGAGCACAGATACGCAGTATTTT. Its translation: CSGGAVGGSTDTQYF.

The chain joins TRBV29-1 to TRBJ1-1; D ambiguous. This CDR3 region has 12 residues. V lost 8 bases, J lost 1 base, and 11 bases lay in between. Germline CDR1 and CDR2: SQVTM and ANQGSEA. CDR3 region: CSSSTGNTEAFF. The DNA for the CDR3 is TGCAGCTCCTCTACCGGGAACACTGAAGCTTTCTTT.

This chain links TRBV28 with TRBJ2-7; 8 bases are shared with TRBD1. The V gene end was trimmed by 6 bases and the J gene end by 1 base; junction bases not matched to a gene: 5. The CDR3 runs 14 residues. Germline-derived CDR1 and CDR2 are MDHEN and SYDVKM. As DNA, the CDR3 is TGTGCCAGCAGCACCCGGGACAGGTCCTACGAGCAGTACTTC. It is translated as CASSTRDRSYEQYF.

CDR3 loop: CASSQGLAWEQFF. In DNA form, the CDR3 reads TGTGCCAGCAGCCAGGGACTAGCGTGGGAGCAGTTCTTC. The chain is built from TRBV11-2 and TRBJ2-1; 10 bases match TRBD2. Germline V gives CDR1 SGHAT, CDR2 FQNNGV. The ends lost 5 bases at V and 10 bases at J; junction bases unmatched: 5. This CDR3 comprises 13 residues.